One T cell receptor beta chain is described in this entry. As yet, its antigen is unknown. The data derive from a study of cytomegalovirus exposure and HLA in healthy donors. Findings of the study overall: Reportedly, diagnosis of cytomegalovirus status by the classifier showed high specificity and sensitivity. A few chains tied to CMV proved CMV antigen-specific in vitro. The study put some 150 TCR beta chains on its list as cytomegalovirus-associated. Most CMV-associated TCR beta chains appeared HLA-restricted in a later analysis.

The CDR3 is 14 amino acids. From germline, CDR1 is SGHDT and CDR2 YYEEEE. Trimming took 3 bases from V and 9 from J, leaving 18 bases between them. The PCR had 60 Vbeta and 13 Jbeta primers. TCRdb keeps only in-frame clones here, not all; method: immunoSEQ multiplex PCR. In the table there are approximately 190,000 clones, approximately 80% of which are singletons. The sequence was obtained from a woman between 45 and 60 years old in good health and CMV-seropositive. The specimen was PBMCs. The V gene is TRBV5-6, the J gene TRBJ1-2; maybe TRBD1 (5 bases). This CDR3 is CASSSTTGLFSYTF. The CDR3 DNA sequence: TGTGCCAGCAGCTCTACAACAGGACTATTCAGCTACACCTTC.